Shown below are 25 T cell receptor beta chains from a single sample sequenced in a study of T cell repertoires in cytomegalovirus infection. TCRdb fed the reads into MiXCR, producing one record per CDR3 protein. The table has roughly 500,000 distinct CDR3 sequences, about 15% seen once. The specimen was CD8+ T cells from PBMCs. The source is a human donor in good health (CMV status not recorded). Some clones in this sample may be carry-over from other donors' samples.

There are a few counts of this clonotype. V usage is TRBV27 and J usage is TRBJ2-7; perhaps TRBD2 as D (6 bases). Trimming left V 3 bases short and J 4 bases short, with 19 bases between. The CDR3 is 16 residues long. CDR1 and CDR2 from the germline V gene are MNHEY and SMNVEV (reference sequence). The CDR3 region is CASSLGQPGGNYEQYF. The CDR3 region has the DNA TGTGCCAGCAGTTTGGGGCAGCCGGGCGGGAATTACGAGCAGTACTTC.

This clonotype was seen only a few times. The genes are TRBV27 and TRBJ2-1; D remains unclear. Germline values: CDR1 MNHEY, CDR2 SMNVEV (reference sequence). The length of the CDR3 is 13 residues. V lost 4 bases and J lost 2, with 6 bases in between. CDR3 loop: CASSSQAYNEQFF. CDR3 coding DNA: TGTGCCAGCAGTTCCCAGGCCTACAATGAGCAGTTCTTC.

There are many counts of this clonotype. The chain combines TRBV7-9 with TRBJ2-3; D not resolved. Germline CDR1 SEHNR, CDR2 FQNEAQ (reference sequence). This CDR3 region has 12 residues. Trimming pared 8 bases from V and 3 bases from J, leaving 9 bases between. The CDR3 spells CASRPGTDTQYF. The CDR3 DNA sequence: TGTGCCAGCCGCCCTGGGACAGATACGCAGTATTTT.

In its sample, this clonotype was seen a few times. A much more abundant neighbour one base away suggests this may be a read error. Because the CDR3 is missing its conserved closing phenylalanine or tryptophan, this is likely a read error. This chain connects TRBV11-2 to TRBJ2-7; maybe TRBD1 (5 bases). Trimming left V 6 bases short and J 3 bases short, with 18 bases between. Germline V gives CDR1 SGHAT, CDR2 FQNNGV. The CDR3 sequence is 15 residues long. DNA of the CDR3: TGTGCCAGCAGTCGCACCAGGGTGTCCGGCTACGAGCAGTACCTC. Protein: CASSRTRVSGYEQYL.

The V call is TRBV27, the J call TRBJ2-7; 10 nucleotides align to TRBD2. The CDR3 spans 14 residues. Germline V gene data show CDR1 as MNHEY and CDR2 as SMNVEV (reference sequence). V trimming: 6 bases; J trimming: 4 bases; junction bases outside the gene matches: 6. The CDR3 DNA reads TGTGCCAGCAGGGAGCGGGAGGGAGGGTACGAGCAGTACTTC. Protein product: CASREREGGYEQYF.

The chain has TRBV4-1 and TRBJ2-5; D might be TRBD2 (6 bases). Germline assignment: CDR1 MGHRA and CDR2 YSYEKL. V was trimmed by 4 bases and J by 2 bases, leaving 14 bases between them. There are 15 residues in the CDR3. The CDR3 here is CASSLPGEIQETQYF. The CDR3 DNA sequence: TGCGCCAGCAGCCTCCCGGGGGAGATTCAAGAGACCCAGTACTTC.

This clonotype was counted only a few times. The chain is built from TRBV6-1 and TRBJ1-1, with D possibly TRBD1 on 6 matching bases. Germline loops: CDR1 MNHNS, CDR2 SASEGT. CDR3 length: 13 residues. The V end was cut by 10 bases, the J end by 0 bases, with 12 bases between. The CDR3, as DNA: TGTGCCATTTCGACAGGTTTGAACACTGAAGCTTTCTTT. Translating it yields CAISTGLNTEAFF.

This clonotype has only a few counts. This chain links TRBV18 with TRBJ1-2; TRBD1 matches 7 bases. Germline CDR1 KGHSH, CDR2 LQKENI. After removal of 5 bases from V and 1 base from J, the junction contained 7 bases not matched to a gene. There are 15 residues in the CDR3. Written as DNA, the CDR3 is TGTGCCAGCTCAACTCCCGGGACAGATAACTATGGCTACACCTTC. Protein: CASSTPGTDNYGYTF. The full variable domain, completed using reference TRBV18 and TRBJ1-2, is NAGVMQNPRHLVRRRGQEARLRCSPMKGHSHVYWYRQLPEEGLKFMVYLQKENIIDESGMPKERFSAEFPKEGPSILRIQQVVRGDSAAYFCASSTPGTDNYGYTFGSGTRLTVV.

This clonotype was detected ten times or more. The rearrangement joins TRBV7-9 to TRBJ2-2; D assignment may be TRBD1 or TRBD2 (5 bases each). The V gene lost 5 bases and the J gene lost 0 bases, with 10 bases spanning the gap. This CDR3 spans 15 amino acids. The germline gives CDR1 SEHNR, CDR2 FQNEAQ (reference sequence). The CDR3 bases are TGTGCCAGCAGCATGGGGGAAACGAACACCGGGGAGCTGTTTTTT. The encoded protein is CASSMGETNTGELFF.

The CDR3 spells CASSLLDDRPTEAFF. The CDR3 DNA follows: TGTGCCAGCAGTTTACTCGACGATCGTCCGACTGAAGCTTTCTTT. The chain combines TRBV27 with TRBJ1-1; D remains ambiguous. The CDR3 extends over 15 amino acids. The germline V and J ends were trimmed by 2 bases and 5 bases, with 15 bases remaining between them. Germline CDR1 reads MNHEY; CDR2 reads SMNVEV (reference sequence).

This clonotype was counted at least ten times. This rearrangement joins TRBV6-1 to TRBJ1-1; 9 nucleotides agree with TRBD1. The CDR3 sequence is 16 residues long. The V segment lost 1 base and the J segment 4 bases; nucleotides outside the gene matches: 7. Looked up from germline, CDR1 is MNHNS and CDR2 is SASEGT. CDR3 in DNA: TGTGCCAGCAGTGAAGGTTGGACAGGGGTGGGCACTGAAGCTTTCTTT. Translated, it gives CASSEGWTGVGTEAFF.

This chain links TRBV20-1 with TRBJ2-5, with 15 bases matching TRBD2. V was clipped by 1 base and J by 5 bases; unmatched bases: 5. Germline V CDR1 and CDR2: DFQATT, SNEGSKA (reference sequence). The CDR3 extends over 16 amino acids. CDR3 protein: CSARGTSGRAWETQYF. The DNA of the CDR3 is TGCAGTGCTAGAGGGACTAGCGGGAGGGCTTGGGAGACCCAGTACTTC.

The J gene is TRBJ2-1, the V gene TRBV27; TRBD1 aligns across 8 bases. This CDR3 has 13 residues. V lost 2 bases, J lost 10 bases, and 4 bases stayed unmatched. CDR1 is MNHEY and CDR2 is SMNVEV in the germline V gene (reference sequence). CDR3 nucleotides: TGTGCCAGCAGTTTACCCCGACAGGGGGAGCAGTTCTTC. Protein product: CASSLPRQGEQFF.

In its sample, this clonotype was seen a few times. The CDR3 spells CASSFEDTREGTEAFF. The DNA of the CDR3 is TGTGCCAGCAGTTTCGAGGACACCCGTGAGGGCACTGAAGCTTTCTTT. The rearrangement joins TRBV12-3 or TRBV12-4 to TRBJ1-1, with D tentatively TRBD1 (5 bases). The CDR3 has 16 residues. The ends were cut back, 3 bases at V and 4 bases at J, with 18 bases in the middle.

This clonotype was recorded many times. J is TRBJ2-7 and V is TRBV11-2; TRBD2 is a possible D gene (6 bases). Germline V gene data show CDR1 as SGHAT and CDR2 as FQNNGV. This CDR3 comprises 15 residues. Trimming left V 1 base short and J 4 bases short, with 14 bases between. The CDR3 sequence: CASSLGRGFFYEQYF. As DNA, the CDR3 is TGTGCCAGCAGCTTAGGACGGGGGTTTTTTTACGAGCAGTACTTC.

This clonotype showed up many times. The chain links TRBV7-6 to TRBJ2-3, with D possibly being TRBD1 (6 bases). This CDR3 has 15 amino acids. Per the germline V gene, CDR1 is SGHVS and CDR2 is FNYEAQ. V was cut by 5 bases and J by 1 base, with 13 bases left in between. The CDR3 nucleotides read TGTGCCAGCAGCCAGACCGGGACACGCACAGATACGCAGTATTTT. Translated, it gives CASSQTGTRTDTQYF.

This clonotype was found many times. This chain connects TRBV6-6 to TRBJ2-1; a possible D gene is TRBD2 (5 bases). CDR3 length equals 12 residues. V shed 8 bases and J shed 9 bases, with 14 bases lying between them. The germline CDR1 and CDR2 sequences are MNHNY and SVGAGI (reference sequence). CDR3 DNA: TGTGCCAGCGGGCCATCGAGGGCTGAGCAGTTCTTC. This sequence encodes CASGPSRAEQFF.

This clonotype is a singleton in its sample. The genes are TRBV4-1 and TRBJ2-5; D is unclear. CDR1 and CDR2 from the germline V gene are MGHRA and YSYEKL. This CDR3 is built from 13 residues. Between the trimmed V and J ends, which lost 4 bases and 5 bases, there was a span of 11 bases. CDR3 coding DNA: TGCGCCAGCAGCCCTAGATTTACGGAGACCCAGTACTTC. Translated, it gives CASSPRFTETQYF.

The sample holds a few counts of this clonotype. The chain carries TRBV20-1 and TRBJ2-3, with D unclear. The CDR3 runs 16 residues. V dropped 0 bases and J dropped 0 bases, with 13 bases sitting between them. Germline CDR1 reads DFQATT; CDR2 reads SNEGSKA (reference sequence). The CDR3: CSARDQRSTSTDTQYF. In nucleotides, the CDR3 is TGCAGTGCTAGAGATCAGAGGTCTACAAGCACAGATACGCAGTATTTT.

This clonotype was detected once. A single base separates this from a much larger clone, so it may be a read error. CDR3 DNA: TGTGCCAGCATCCCCCGGGGGATCACCGGGGAGCTGTTTTTT. Its protein product is CASIPRGITGELFF. This sequence joins TRBV28 and TRBJ2-2; the D gene is possibly TRBD2 (6 bases). The CDR3 sequence is 14 residues long. The V end was cut by 7 bases, the J end by 4 bases, with 13 bases between. The germline CDR1 and CDR2 sequences are MDHEN and SYDVKM.

J is TRBJ2-7 and V is TRBV5-1; 10 bases match TRBD1. The V gene end was trimmed by 5 bases and the J gene end by 12 bases; junction bases not matched to a gene: 14. Germline V gene sequence: CDR1 SGHRS, CDR2 YFSETQ. This CDR3 is 14 amino acids long. In DNA form, the CDR3 reads TGCGCCAGCAGACCGACAGGGGGCGGAGGTTTTGGGTACTTC. Translating it yields CASRPTGGGGFGYF.

Many counts were recorded for this clonotype. The V gene is TRBV29-1, the J gene TRBJ2-1; TRBD2 might be the D (7 bases). Trimming left V 7 bases short and J 0 bases short, with 10 bases between. The CDR3 spans 13 residues. Germline assignment: CDR1 SQVTM and CDR2 ANQGSEA. Written as DNA, the CDR3 is TGCAGCGGAAGGGGGGGCTCCTACAATGAGCAGTTCTTC. This sequence encodes CSGRGGSYNEQFF.

This clonotype has at least ten counts. V gene TRBV7-6 combines with J gene TRBJ1-1; TRBD1 agrees at 7 bases. CDR3 length equals 18 residues. From germline, CDR1 is SGHVS and CDR2 FNYEAQ. V shed 4 bases, J shed 4 bases, and the junction held 18 bases outside the gene matches. CDR3 amino acids: CASSYQGERVGPSTEAFF. CDR3 nucleotides: TGTGCCAGCAGCTACCAGGGGGAAAGGGTTGGGCCCAGCACTGAAGCTTTCTTT. Complete variable domain (other parts from reference TRBV7-6 and TRBJ1-1): GAGVSQSPRYKVTKRGQDVALRCDPISGHVSLYWYRQALGQGPEFLTYFNYEAQQDKSGLPNDRFSAERPEGSISTLTIQRTEQRDSAMYRCASSYQGERVGPSTEAFFGQGTRLTVV.

V is TRBV4-2 and J is TRBJ1-1; 7 nucleotides align to TRBD1. The germline V gene has CDR1 LGHNA and CDR2 YNFKEQ. V was pared by 4 bases and J by 6 bases, with 8 bases of the junction left unmatched. CDR3 length equals 14 residues. Here the CDR3 DNA reads TGTGCCAGCAGCCCCCTAACAGGGGACGCTGAAGCTTTCTTT. It specifies CASSPLTGDAEAFF.

The J gene is TRBJ2-1, the V gene TRBV9; D remains unclear. CDR1 is SGDLS, CDR2 YYNGEE, per germline. Trimming left V 2 bases short and J 7 bases short, with 7 bases between. The CDR3 is 12 amino acids. Here the CDR3 reads CASSVGKNEQFF. In DNA form, the CDR3 reads TGTGCCAGCAGCGTGGGCAAAAATGAGCAGTTCTTC.